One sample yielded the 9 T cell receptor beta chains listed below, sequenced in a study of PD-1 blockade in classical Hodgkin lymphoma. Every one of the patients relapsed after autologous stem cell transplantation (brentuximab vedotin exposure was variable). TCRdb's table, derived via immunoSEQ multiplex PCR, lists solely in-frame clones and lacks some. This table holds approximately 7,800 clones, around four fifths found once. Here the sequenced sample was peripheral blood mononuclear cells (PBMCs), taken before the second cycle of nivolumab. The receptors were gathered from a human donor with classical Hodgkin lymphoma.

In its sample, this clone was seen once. CDR3 sequence: CASSLFTGYEQYF. As DNA, the CDR3 is TGTGCCAGCAGTTTGTTCACAGGTTACGAGCAGTACTTC. The chain uses TRBV28 and TRBJ2-5; D might be TRBD1 (5 bases). Near its end, the DNA agrees better with TRBJ2-7, so the J call may be wrong. Germline V gene lookup returns CDR1 MDHEN and CDR2 SYDVKM. The CDR3 spans 13 residues.

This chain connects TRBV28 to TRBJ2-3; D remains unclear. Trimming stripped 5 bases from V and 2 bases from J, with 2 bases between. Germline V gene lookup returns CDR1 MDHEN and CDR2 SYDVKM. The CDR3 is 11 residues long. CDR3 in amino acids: CASSLTDTQYF. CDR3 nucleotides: TGTGCCAGCAGTCTCACAGATACGCAGTATTTT.

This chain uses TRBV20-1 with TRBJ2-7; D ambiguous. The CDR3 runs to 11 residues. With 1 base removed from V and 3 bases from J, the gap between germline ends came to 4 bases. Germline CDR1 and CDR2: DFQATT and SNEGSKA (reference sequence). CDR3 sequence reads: CSARVGYEQYF. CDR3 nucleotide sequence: TGCAGTGCTAGAGTAGGCTACGAGCAGTACTTC.

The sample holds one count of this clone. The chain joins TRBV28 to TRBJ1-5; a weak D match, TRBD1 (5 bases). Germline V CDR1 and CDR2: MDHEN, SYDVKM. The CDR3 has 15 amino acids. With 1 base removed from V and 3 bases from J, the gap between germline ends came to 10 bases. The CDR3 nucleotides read TGTGCCAGCAGTTTATCATTGGGGGACAATCAGCCCCAGCATTTT. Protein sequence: CASSLSLGDNQPQHF. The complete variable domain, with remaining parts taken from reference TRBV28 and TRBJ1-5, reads DVKVTQSSRYLVKRTGEKVFLECVQDMDHENMFWYRQDPGLGLRLIYFSYDVKMKEKGDIPEGYSVSREKKERFSLILESASTNQTSMYLCASSLSLGDNQPQHFGDGTRLSIL.

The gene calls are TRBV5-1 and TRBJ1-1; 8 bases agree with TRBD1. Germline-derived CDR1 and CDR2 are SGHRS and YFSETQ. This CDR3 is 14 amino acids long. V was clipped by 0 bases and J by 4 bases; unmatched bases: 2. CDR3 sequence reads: CASSLEQGGTEAFF. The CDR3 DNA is TGCGCCAGCAGCTTGGAACAGGGGGGCACTGAAGCTTTCTTT.

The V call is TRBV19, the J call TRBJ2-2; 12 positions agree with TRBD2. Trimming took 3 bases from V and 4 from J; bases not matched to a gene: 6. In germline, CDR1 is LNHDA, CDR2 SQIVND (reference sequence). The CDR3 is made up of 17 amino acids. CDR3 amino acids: CASSMGGGLAGTGELFF. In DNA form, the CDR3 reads TGTGCCAGTAGTATGGGCGGGGGACTAGCGGGCACCGGGGAGCTGTTTTTT.

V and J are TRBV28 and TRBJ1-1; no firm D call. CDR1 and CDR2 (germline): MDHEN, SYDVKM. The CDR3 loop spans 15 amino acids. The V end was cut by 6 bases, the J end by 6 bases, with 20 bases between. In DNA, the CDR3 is TGTGCCAGCAGCCAGGCGGAAGGGCGCGTACCTGAAGCTTTCTTT. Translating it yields CASSQAEGRVPEAFF.

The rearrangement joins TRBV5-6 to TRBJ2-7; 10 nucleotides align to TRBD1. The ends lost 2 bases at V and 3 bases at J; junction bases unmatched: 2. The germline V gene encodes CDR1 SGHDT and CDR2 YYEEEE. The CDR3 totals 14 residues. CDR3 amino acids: CASSFRDRGYEQYF. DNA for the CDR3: TGTGCCAGCAGCTTCCGGGACAGGGGCTACGAGCAGTACTTC.

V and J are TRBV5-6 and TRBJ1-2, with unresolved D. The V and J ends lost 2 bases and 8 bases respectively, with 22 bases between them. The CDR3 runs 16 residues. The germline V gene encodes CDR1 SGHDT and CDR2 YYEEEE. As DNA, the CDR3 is TGTGCCAGCAGCTTCGCCGGGCAACAAACCCAACGGGGCTACACCTTC. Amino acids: CASSFAGQQTQRGYTF.